The next 32 T cell receptor beta chains were all read from a single sample in a study of T cells in localized non-small cell lung cancer (dated by TCRdb to the early 2020s). Libraries were built with the immunoSEQ multiplex PCR assay. Not all clones reach the TCRdb copy of this immuneACCESS table, which keeps in-frame sequences only. Checked studies attribute under half of the gap to unresolved V genes and leave the rest unexplained. The sample table contains around 70,000 clones; only one count was recorded for 86% of them. Just over 20% of the sample comes from the top ten. Sequenced material: peripheral blood, taken before any cancer treatment. Receptors were obtained from an older male donor with stage III squamous cell lung carcinoma.

The rearrangement joins TRBV11-2 to TRBJ1-2; unclear D gene. Trimming pared 5 bases from V and 2 bases from J, leaving 18 bases between. This CDR3 comprises 16 residues. Per the germline V gene, CDR1 is SGHAT and CDR2 is FQNNGV. The CDR3 coding sequence is TGTGCCAGCAGCCCTCACGGCTTAGGGAGCAACTATGGCTACACCTTC. As protein: CASSPHGLGSNYGYTF.

The V and J genes are TRBV23-1 and TRBJ1-2; TRBD1 matches 9 bases. TRBV23-1 is sorted into the ORF group, with uncertain function. V lost 3 bases and J lost 8; bases outside the gene matches: 7. The CDR3 contains 14 residues. Here the CDR3 reads CASSQCTGGRGYTF. CDR3 in DNA: TGCGCCAGCAGTCAGTGTACAGGGGGCAGGGGCTACACCTTC.

This clone was detected once. This chain connects TRBV18 to TRBJ1-3, with unresolved D. The CDR3 is 14 residues long. The V gene's germline CDR1 is KGHSH and CDR2 LQKENI. V was shortened by 2 bases and J by 4 bases, with 9 bases between the two germline ends. The CDR3 DNA reads as TGTGCCAGCTCACCAAGTCCGGAAGGAAACACCATATATTTT. Encoded protein: CASSPSPEGNTIYF.

The V call is TRBV7-9, the J call TRBJ2-5; 11 nucleotides align to TRBD2. The CDR3 runs 17 residues. V shed 4 bases, J shed 4 bases, and the junction held 11 bases outside the gene matches. Germline V gene sequence: CDR1 SEHNR, CDR2 FQNEAQ (reference sequence). This chain's CDR3 is CASSSGTSGYPPETQYF. DNA of the CDR3: TGTGCCAGCAGCTCCGGGACTAGCGGCTACCCCCCAGAGACCCAGTACTTC.

The V and J genes are TRBV5-1 and TRBJ1-4, with no clear D. Germline CDR1 reads SGHRS; CDR2 reads YFSETQ. Trimming left V 0 bases short and J 2 bases short, with 5 bases between. The CDR3 spans 14 residues. As DNA, the CDR3 is TGCGCCAGCAGCTTGGGTATGACTAATGAAAAACTGTTTTTT. This codes for CASSLGMTNEKLFF.

This sequence joins TRBV5-1 and TRBJ1-1, with 10 positions matching TRBD1. Germline V lookup: CDR1 SGHRS, CDR2 YFSETQ. V lost 4 bases, J lost 0 bases, and 6 bases stayed unmatched. This CDR3 contains 16 residues. Here the CDR3 reads CASSTGTGVMNTEAFF. The CDR3 DNA sequence: TGCGCCAGCAGCACCGGGACAGGGGTGATGAACACTGAAGCTTTCTTT.

Concerning this clone: Different DNA sequences within this sample yield the same CDR3. This chain connects TRBV7-9 to TRBJ1-4; 8 bases align to TRBD1. V lost 3 bases, J lost 4 bases, and 1 base stayed unmatched. The CDR3 covers 14 residues. CDR1 is SEHNR and CDR2 is FQNEAQ in the germline V gene (reference sequence). The CDR3 DNA reads as TGTGCCAGCAGCTTGGGACAGGATAATGAAAAACTGTTTTTT. Encoded protein: CASSLGQDNEKLFF.

This sequence joins TRBV12-2 and TRBJ2-2. TRBV12-2 has pseudogene status. CDR3 length: 13 amino acids. The CDR3 DNA reads as TGTGCAAGTCGCTTCAATAACCCCGGGGAGCTGTTTTTT. Its translation is CASRFNNPGELFF.

The chain links TRBV6-1 to TRBJ1-1; TRBD1 might be the D (5 bases). CDR1 and CDR2 (germline): MNHNS, SASEGT. CDR3 length equals 17 residues. Deletions cut 1 base from V and 3 bases from J, with 18 bases between. CDR3 sequence reads: CASSEEAWGRADTEAFF. The CDR3 DNA sequence: TGTGCCAGCAGTGAAGAGGCTTGGGGCAGGGCCGACACTGAAGCTTTCTTT.

The chain employs TRBV7-3 and TRBJ2-2; possible D gene TRBD2, 6 bases. Trimming stripped 2 bases from V and 0 bases from J, with 10 bases between. Germline V gene data show CDR1 as SGHTA and CDR2 as FQGTGA. This CDR3 spans 16 amino acids. CDR3 sequence: CASSLQGGPNTGELFF. The CDR3 nucleotides are TGTGCCAGCAGCTTACAGGGAGGTCCGAACACCGGGGAGCTGTTTTTT.

The chain recombines TRBV5-5 with TRBJ2-7, with D possibly being TRBD1 (6 bases). The CDR3 length is 14 residues. Germline V gene lookup returns CDR1 SGHKS and CDR2 YYEKEE (reference sequence). V was shortened by 6 bases and J by 4 bases, with 17 bases between the two germline ends. The CDR3 DNA follows: TGTGCCAGCACCCGGTCCCAGGGGACGTACGAGCAGTACGTC. Amino acids: CASTRSQGTYEQYV.

This chain joins TRBV30 and TRBJ2-2, with D perhaps TRBD1 (6 bases). This CDR3 is 16 amino acids long. The V and J ends lost 0 bases and 2 bases respectively, with 13 bases between them. The germline V gene has CDR1 GTSNPN and CDR2 SVGIG (reference sequence). The CDR3 DNA reads TGTGCCTGGAGTGTACGAGTGGGGACAAACACCGGGGAGCTGTTTTTT. As protein: CAWSVRVGTNTGELFF.

J is TRBJ1-3 and V is TRBV7-6; D call uncertain. Germline lookup yields CDR1 SGHVS and CDR2 FNYEAQ. V lost 1 base to trimming and J lost 0 bases, with 7 bases between them. CDR3 length: 15 amino acids. In DNA form, the CDR3 reads TGTGCCAGCAGCTTAGATCCCTACTCTGGAAACACCATATATTTT. Translated: CASSLDPYSGNTIYF.

The chain is built from TRBV5-1 and TRBJ2-3, with D possibly TRBD2 on 5 matching bases. V was trimmed by 4 bases and J by 4 bases, leaving 13 bases between them. The CDR3 is made up of 14 amino acids. The germline gives CDR1 SGHRS, CDR2 YFSETQ. The CDR3 DNA is TGCGCCAGCAGCCTACGGACCGGGGCAGATACGCAGTATTTT. Encoded protein: CASSLRTGADTQYF.

The rearrangement joins TRBV4-3 to TRBJ2-1, with a weak D call TRBD1 (5 bases). The V and J ends lost 0 bases and 3 bases respectively, with 6 bases between them. The CDR3 runs 14 residues. The germline gives CDR1 LGHNA, CDR2 YSLEER. The DNA of the CDR3 is TGCGCCAGCAGCCAAGATGACAGCTACAATGAGCAGTTCTTC. Translated: CASSQDDSYNEQFF.

The chain recombines TRBV7-8 with TRBJ1-5; D possibly corresponds to TRBD1 (6 bases). CDR3 length: 13 amino acids. V was clipped by 4 bases and J by 5 bases, with 9 bases between them. Per the germline V gene, CDR1 is SGHVS and CDR2 is FQNEAQ. The CDR3 loop reads CASSSDSYQPQHF. CDR3 nucleotides: TGTGCCAGCAGCTCGGACAGTTATCAGCCCCAGCATTTT.

V usage is TRBV19 and J usage is TRBJ1-3; no clear D. The CDR3 extends over 13 amino acids. The V end lost 11 bases, the J end lost 0 bases, and 11 bases lay between the germline ends. The germline V gene encodes CDR1 LNHDA and CDR2 SQIVND (reference sequence). For the CDR3, the DNA is TGTGCCTCCCTTGGGCTCTCTGGAAACACCATATATTTT. Protein: CASLGLSGNTIYF. Filled out from reference TRBV19 and TRBJ1-3, the complete variable domain reads DGGITQSPKYLFRKEGQNVTLSCEQNLNHDAMYWYRQDPGQGLRLIYYSQIVNDFQKGDIAEGYSVSREKKESFPLTVTSAQKNPTAFYLCASLGLSGNTIYFGEGSWLTVV.

The rearrangement uses TRBV7-8 and TRBJ1-6; D is unresolved. Trimming cost V 5 bases and J 2 bases, with 16 bases left between them. From germline, CDR1 is SGHVS and CDR2 FQNEAQ. CDR3 length equals 17 residues. The CDR3 protein is CASSPGFDTPYNSPLHF. As DNA, the CDR3 is TGTGCCAGCAGCCCCGGATTTGACACACCCTATAATTCACCCCTCCACTTT.

This rearrangement joins TRBV11-3 to TRBJ2-7; D uncertain. Trimming stripped 1 base from V and 2 bases from J, with 9 bases between. The CDR3 runs to 14 residues. CDR1 SGHNT and CDR2 YENEEA come from the germline V gene. In DNA, the CDR3 is TGTGCCAGCAGCTTAGGGCACCTCGCCTACGAGCAGTACTTC. It encodes CASSLGHLAYEQYF.

This clone was detected a few times. The chain is built from TRBV11-1 and TRBJ1-1; D ambiguous. The CDR3 runs 15 residues. V lost 5 bases and J lost 5, with 18 bases in between. CDR1 and CDR2 (germline): SGHAT, FQDESV (reference sequence). CDR3 DNA: TGTGCCAGCAGCCCTCGGTTGGAAGGGAGGACTGAAGCTTTCTTT. Amino acid sequence: CASSPRLEGRTEAFF.

V usage is TRBV18 and J usage is TRBJ2-2, with 9 positions matching TRBD1. Germline V gives CDR1 KGHSH, CDR2 LQKENI. Trimming removed 3 bases from V and 6 bases from J; junction bases left unmatched: 2. CDR3 length: 14 amino acids. The CDR3 loop reads CASSPGQGSGELFF. The CDR3 DNA sequence: TGTGCCAGCTCACCGGGACAGGGATCCGGGGAGCTGTTTTTT.

This clone was counted a single time. The chain links TRBV5-1 to TRBJ1-1; D perhaps matches TRBD1 (5 bases). This CDR3 spans 14 amino acids. V was trimmed by 4 bases and J by 4 bases, leaving 14 bases between them. CDR1 is SGHRS, CDR2 YFSETQ, per germline. Here the CDR3 DNA reads TGCGCCAGCAGCCCGACAGCGGGGAGCACTGAAGCTTTCTTT. As protein: CASSPTAGSTEAFF.

This chain joins TRBV10-3 and TRBJ2-5; 9 bases fit TRBD2. V was clipped by 0 bases and J by 7 bases; unmatched bases: 9. The CDR3 has 16 residues. The germline V gene encodes CDR1 ENHRY and CDR2 SYGVKD. Written as DNA, the CDR3 is TGTGCCATCAGTGAGTCAGCAAGCGGGGGGACGGGGACCCAGTACTTC. Protein: CAISESASGGTGTQYF.

The V and J genes are TRBV5-1 and TRBJ1-1; weak D call: TRBD1 (6 bases). The CDR3 runs 13 residues. Germline CDR1 SGHRS, CDR2 YFSETQ. Trimming stripped 1 base from V and 4 bases from J, with 8 bases between. CDR3 residues: CASSLRGGTEAFF. CDR3 bases: TGCGCCAGCAGCTTGAGGGGGGGCACTGAAGCTTTCTTT.

CDR3 sequence (DNA): TGTGCCAGCAGGCCGGGGGGGGTCTACGAGCAGTACTTC. Translation gives CASRPGGVYEQYF. The rearrangement joins TRBV7-2 to TRBJ2-7; 8 bases are shared with TRBD2. The CDR3 spans 13 residues. Germline V gene lookup returns CDR1 SGHTA and CDR2 FQGNSA. The trim removed 6 bases at V and 3 bases at J, leaving 4 bases unmatched.

The chain has TRBV29-1 and TRBJ1-1; no clear D gene. With 7 bases removed from V and 5 bases from J, the gap between germline ends came to 17 bases. The V gene's germline CDR1 is SQVTM and CDR2 ANQGSEA. CDR3 length: 13 residues. In DNA form, the CDR3 reads TGCAGCGCACAAAGAGGCGGAGGGACTGAAGCTTTCTTT. Its translation is CSAQRGGGTEAFF.

V usage is TRBV19 and J usage is TRBJ1-5, with 10 bases matching TRBD1. Germline assignment: CDR1 LNHDA and CDR2 SQIVND (reference sequence). This CDR3 is 15 amino acids long. The V segment lost 5 bases and the J segment 2 bases; nucleotides outside the gene matches: 3. The CDR3 coding sequence is TGTGCCAGTAGTTCGACAGGGGGCGGCAATCAGCCCCAGCATTTT. As protein: CASSSTGGGNQPQHF. Supplemented by reference TRBV19 and TRBJ1-5, the full variable domain reads DGGITQSPKYLFRKEGQNVTLSCEQNLNHDAMYWYRQDPGQGLRLIYYSQIVNDFQKGDIAEGYSVSREKKESFPLTVTSAQKNPTAFYLCASSSTGGGNQPQHFGDGTRLSIL.

V is TRBV9 and J is TRBJ2-3, with a tentative D call TRBD2 (6 bases). The CDR3 has 15 amino acids. Trimming took 0 bases from V and 8 from J, leaving 16 bases between them. Germline V CDR1 and CDR2: SGDLS, YYNGEE. The CDR3 DNA reads TGTGCCAGCAGCGTAGCGGGAATGGGGAGGAGTACGCAGTATTTT. Its translation is CASSVAGMGRSTQYF.

The V call is TRBV5-4, the J call TRBJ2-7; TRBD1 might be the D (5 bases). CDR3 length equals 15 residues. Germline V lookup: CDR1 SGHNT, CDR2 YYREEE (reference sequence). With 2 bases removed from V and 5 bases from J, the gap between germline ends came to 17 bases. DNA of the CDR3: TGTGCCAGCAGCTTTGACGTTAAAAGGGGTCACGAGCAGTACTTC. Amino acid sequence: CASSFDVKRGHEQYF.

CDR3 region: CASSFDRVGQPQHF. The CDR3 DNA follows: TGTGCCAGCAGCTTTGACAGGGTCGGTCAGCCCCAGCATTTT. The chain has TRBV7-9 and TRBJ1-5, with 7 bases aligning to TRBD1. The germline V gene encodes CDR1 SEHNR and CDR2 FQNEAQ (reference sequence). V was pared by 3 bases and J by 6 bases, with 5 bases of the junction left unmatched. CDR3 length: 14 residues.

This chain connects TRBV5-6 to TRBJ1-2; TRBD1 agrees at 11 bases. This CDR3 region has 15 residues. The V and J ends lost 5 bases and 1 base, in that order; junction bases with no gene match: 4. Germline CDR1 and CDR2: SGHDT and YYEEEE. The CDR3, as DNA: TGTGCCAGCAGTAGGGACAGGGGGTTTAACTATGGCTACACCTTC. Amino acid sequence: CASSRDRGFNYGYTF.

The V gene is TRBV19, the J gene TRBJ2-5; the match to TRBD1 covers 7 bases. Trimming removed 2 bases from V and 5 bases from J; junction bases left unmatched: 2. CDR1 LNHDA and CDR2 SQIVND come from the germline V gene (reference sequence). The CDR3 has 13 residues. CDR3 DNA sequence: TGTGCCAGTAGTATATCCAGGGGGGAGACCCAGTACTTC. This translates into CASSISRGETQYF.